This TCR beta chain was sequenced in a study of regulatory T cells in long-lasting Graves disease. Study-wide context: The definition of persistent Graves' disease was over 5 years of antithyroid drugs with positive TSH receptor antibodies. Study-level points and caveats: TRBV28, TRBJ1-2 and TRBJ2-5 were segments that persistent disease favored. For persistent Graves' patients, TCR diversity was lower than for newly diagnosed ones.

Documented time point: persistent/refractory GD, antithyroid drugs over 5 years with positive TRAb. From PBMCs, RNA was extracted and then used to make the TCR library. This clonotype was counted between two and nine times. Its antigen is not known. The CDR3 has 11 amino acids. V was cut by 6 bases and J by 4 bases, with 9 bases left in between. Germline V gene sequence: CDR1 DFQATT, CDR2 SNEGSKA (reference sequence). Construction of the TCR beta libraries employed iRepertoire HTBI primers in conjunction with Arm-PCR of CDR3 regions. One entry per CDR3 protein results from TCRdb running MiXCR on the multiplex PCR reads. In the table there are about half a million distinct CDR3 sequences, about 20% of which are singletons.

The material sequenced was peripheral blood mononuclear cells (PBMCs), taken when the disease was refractory, from a patient treated with antithyroid drugs. This sequence originates from a female donor with Graves disease. V usage is TRBV20-1 and J usage is TRBJ1-1; D is ambiguous. CDR3 in amino acids: CSALIGTEAFF. The CDR3 coding sequence is TGCAGTGCGCTAATCGGCACTGAAGCTTTCTTT.